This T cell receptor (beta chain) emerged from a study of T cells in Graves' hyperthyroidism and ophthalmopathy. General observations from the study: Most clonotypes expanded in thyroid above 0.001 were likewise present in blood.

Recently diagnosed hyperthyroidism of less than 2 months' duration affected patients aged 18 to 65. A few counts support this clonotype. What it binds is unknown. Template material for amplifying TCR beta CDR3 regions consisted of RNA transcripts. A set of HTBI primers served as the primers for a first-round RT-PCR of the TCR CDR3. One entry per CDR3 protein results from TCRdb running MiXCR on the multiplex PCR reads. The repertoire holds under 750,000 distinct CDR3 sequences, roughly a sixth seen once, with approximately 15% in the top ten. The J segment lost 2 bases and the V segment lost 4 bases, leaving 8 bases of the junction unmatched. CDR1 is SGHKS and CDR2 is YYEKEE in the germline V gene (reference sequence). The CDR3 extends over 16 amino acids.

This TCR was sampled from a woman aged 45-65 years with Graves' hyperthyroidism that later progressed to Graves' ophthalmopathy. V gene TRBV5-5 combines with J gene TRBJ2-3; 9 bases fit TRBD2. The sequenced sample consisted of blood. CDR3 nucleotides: TGTGCCAGCAGCCCCGCGGGGGGGGCCACCACAGATACGCAGTATTTT. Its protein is CASSPAGGATTDTQYF.